Below are 19 T cell receptor beta chains sequenced from a single sample in a study of T cells in Graves' hyperthyroidism and ophthalmopathy. The CDR3 regions of TCR beta were amplified from RNA transcripts. HTBI primers were used for first-round RT-PCR of the TCR CDR3. Each CDR3 protein is one row after TCRdb ran MiXCR on the multiplex PCR reads. The sample has some 360,000 distinct CDR3 sequences; about 14% are singletons. Sample: blood. These receptors came from a woman in her sixties or seventies with Graves' hyperthyroidism.

The chain employs TRBV29-1 and TRBJ2-1; D remains unclear. V shed 4 bases and J shed 8 bases, with 6 bases lying between them. The CDR3 is 10 amino acids. Per the germline V gene, CDR1 is SQVTM and CDR2 is ANQGSEA. CDR3 residues: CSVALYEQFF. DNA of the CDR3: TGCAGCGTTGCTTTATATGAGCAGTTCTTC.

This clonotype was recorded at least ten times. The chain joins TRBV5-1 to TRBJ2-7, with 9 bases matching TRBD1. J lost 0 bases, V lost 6 bases, and 4 bases had no gene match. CDR1 is SGHRS and CDR2 is YFSETQ in the germline V gene. CDR3 size: 14 residues. In DNA form, the CDR3 reads TGCGCCAGCACTCCGACAGGGGGCTCCTACGAGCAGTACTTC. It yields the protein CASTPTGGSYEQYF.

At least ten counts were recorded for this clonotype. The chain uses TRBV3-1 and TRBJ2-5; D gene ambiguous. Germline CDR1 reads LGHDT; CDR2 reads YNNKEL (reference sequence). CDR3 length: 15 amino acids. Between the trimmed V and J ends, which lost 0 bases and 1 base, there was a span of 9 bases. Here the CDR3 DNA reads TGTGCCAGCAGCCAAGAAGGAGACTTCCAAGAGACCCAGTACTTC. This encodes CASSQEGDFQETQYF.

This clonotype came up many times. The chain uses TRBV3-1 and TRBJ1-5; D is ambiguous. Trimming removed 1 base from V and 3 bases from J, with 7 bases in between. CDR3 length equals 14 residues. In germline, CDR1 is LGHDT, CDR2 YNNKEL (reference sequence). CDR3 in amino acids: CASSQGLNNQPQHF. The CDR3 coding sequence is TGTGCCAGCAGCCAAGGACTGAACAATCAGCCCCAGCATTTT.

This clonotype occurred a few times. This chain connects TRBV5-4 to TRBJ2-1; 9 nucleotides agree with TRBD2. CDR1 and CDR2 from the germline V gene are SGHNT and YYREEE (reference sequence). The length of the CDR3 is 15 residues. Trimming took 4 bases from V and 5 from J; bases not matched to a gene: 7. The CDR3 loop is CASSQTSGSHNEQFF. In nucleotides, the CDR3 is TGTGCCAGCAGCCAAACTAGCGGGTCACACAATGAGCAGTTCTTC. The full variable domain, its missing parts supplied by reference TRBV5-4 and TRBJ2-1, is ETGVTQSPTHLIKTRGQQVTLRCSSQSGHNTVSWYQQALGQGPQFIFQYYREEENGRGNFPPRFSGLQFPNYSSELNVNALELDDSALYLCASSQTSGSHNEQFFGPGTRLTVL.

The chain recombines TRBV19 with TRBJ1-6; 7 bases line up with TRBD1. The V and J ends lost 4 bases and 6 bases, in that order; junction bases with no gene match: 3. Germline CDR1 reads LNHDA; CDR2 reads SQIVND (reference sequence). The CDR3 covers 14 residues. CDR3 nucleotide sequence: TGTGCCAGTAGTAGGACAGGCCCTAATTCACCCCTCCACTTT. Its protein is CASSRTGPNSPLHF.

The chain couples TRBV19 to TRBJ2-6; D is unresolved. Per germline, CDR1 LNHDA and CDR2 SQIVND (reference sequence). The germline V and J ends were trimmed by 3 bases and 2 bases, with 8 bases remaining between them. This CDR3 comprises 15 residues. The CDR3 loop reads CASSIGSAGANVLTF. The DNA for the CDR3 is TGTGCCAGTAGTATTGGCAGCGCTGGGGCCAACGTCCTGACTTTC.

The chain has TRBV7-8 and TRBJ2-2, with TRBD2 matching over 8 bases. The CDR3 is made up of 15 amino acids. V trimming: 6 bases; J trimming: 8 bases; junction bases outside the gene matches: 11. The germline V gene has CDR1 SGHVS and CDR2 FQNEAQ. CDR3 loop: CASRAGLGNMGELFF. The CDR3 DNA sequence: TGTGCCAGCAGGGCGGGACTAGGGAATATGGGGGAGCTGTTTTTT.

A remark on this clonotype: Relative to the germline gene, one junction end is altered; a read error may explain this. The V and J genes are TRBV24-1 and TRBJ2-6; possibly TRBD1 for D (5 bases). CDR1 KGHDR and CDR2 SFDVKD come from the germline V gene. The CDR3 is 15 residues long. In nucleotides, the CDR3 is TGTGCCACCAGTGCTGGGTCTGGTGGGGCCAACGTCCTGACTTTT. This translates into CATSAGSGGANVLTF.

This clonotype occurred a few times. This chain joins TRBV18 and TRBJ2-6; TRBD1 matches at 10 bases. This CDR3 region has 18 residues. Germline V gene lookup returns CDR1 KGHSH and CDR2 LQKENI. Trimming at V came to 0 bases and at J to 0 bases, leaving 2 bases not matched to a gene. The CDR3 DNA follows: TGTGCCAGCTCACCACCGGGACAGGGGTACTCTGGGGCCAACGTCCTGACTTTC. This sequence encodes CASSPPGQGYSGANVLTF. Looking up the rest from reference TRBV18 and TRBJ2-6 gives the full variable domain: NAGVMQNPRHLVRRRGQEARLRCSPMKGHSHVYWYRQLPEEGLKFMVYLQKENIIDESGMPKERFSAEFPKEGPSILRIQQVVRGDSAAYFCASSPPGQGYSGANVLTFGAGSRLTVL.

This clonotype was seen at least ten times. This rearrangement joins TRBV12-5 to TRBJ2-1; TRBD2 aligns across 9 bases. The CDR3 totals 13 residues. J was trimmed by 14 bases and V by 0 bases; bases with no gene match: 5. Germline CDR1 is LGHNT and CDR2 is FRNRAP. CDR3 loop: CASGLVGGREEFF. For the CDR3, the DNA is TGTGCTAGTGGTTTGGTCGGCGGGAGGGAGGAGTTCTTC.

This clonotype was recorded many times. This chain connects TRBV2 to TRBJ2-1; the D is unclear. The CDR3 spans 12 residues. With 4 bases removed from V and 14 bases from J, the gap between germline ends came to 15 bases. Germline V gives CDR1 SNHLY, CDR2 FYNNEI. The CDR3 sequence: CASSVRASFEFF. In DNA form, the CDR3 reads TGTGCCAGCAGTGTCCGGGCCAGTTTCGAGTTCTTC.

This clonotype was detected ten times or more. V gene TRBV7-9 combines with J gene TRBJ2-1; 13 bases line up with TRBD2. Germline V gene lookup returns CDR1 SEHNR and CDR2 FQNEAQ (reference sequence). The V and J ends lost 8 bases and 8 bases, in that order; junction bases with no gene match: 3. CDR3 length: 13 residues. In DNA form, the CDR3 reads TGTGCCAGCGGGACTAGCGGGATCGATGAGCAGTTCTTC. Amino acids: CASGTSGIDEQFF.

This clonotype was counted ten times or more. The V call is TRBV7-2, the J call TRBJ2-1; D unclear. The germline V and J ends were trimmed by 2 bases and 7 bases, with 12 bases remaining between them. This CDR3 has 14 amino acids. Germline assignment: CDR1 SGHTA and CDR2 FQGNSA. In DNA form, the CDR3 reads TGTGCCAGCAGCTTATTATTAAGGGCAAATGAGCAGTTCTTC. This codes for CASSLLLRANEQFF.

This chain links TRBV29-1 with TRBJ2-3, with D tentatively TRBD1 or TRBD2 (5 bases each). In germline, CDR1 is SQVTM, CDR2 ANQGSEA. V gave up 5 bases and J gave up 3 bases, with 12 bases separating them. This CDR3 region has 13 residues. DNA of the CDR3: TGCAGCGTTTTGGGGGTGAGGACAGATACGCAGTATTTT. Its protein is CSVLGVRTDTQYF.

This clonotype has a count of ten or more. V and J are TRBV7-3 and TRBJ2-1; D is possibly TRBD1 (5 bases). The CDR3 is 14 amino acids. CDR1 and CDR2 from the germline V gene are SGHTA and FQGTGA. V gave up 5 bases and J gave up 4 bases, with 12 bases separating them. The DNA of the CDR3 is TGTGCCAGCAGCCAGGGTCAGGTATACAATGAGCAGTTCTTC. The encoded protein is CASSQGQVYNEQFF.

This clonotype was seen ten or more times. The chain links TRBV6-1 to TRBJ2-7; the D gene is possibly TRBD1 (5 bases). Looked up from germline, CDR1 is MNHNS and CDR2 is SASEGT. V was trimmed by 8 bases and J by 0 bases, leaving 23 bases between them. There are 17 residues in the CDR3. The CDR3 sequence: CASRRQGTVVASYEQYF. The CDR3 region has the DNA TGTGCCAGCCGCCGGCAGGGCACAGTGGTTGCCTCCTACGAGCAGTACTTC.

The rearrangement uses TRBV19 and TRBJ2-1; TRBD2 matches at 7 bases. The CDR3 has 14 amino acids. The germline gives CDR1 LNHDA, CDR2 SQIVND (reference sequence). Trimming at V came to 1 base and at J to 7 bases, leaving 4 bases not matched to a gene. The CDR3: CASSIGGGGNEQFF. CDR3 bases: TGTGCCAGTAGTATAGGGGGGGGTGGGAATGAGCAGTTCTTC. Together with reference TRBV19 and TRBJ2-1, the CDR3 gives the full variable domain: DGGITQSPKYLFRKEGQNVTLSCEQNLNHDAMYWYRQDPGQGLRLIYYSQIVNDFQKGDIAEGYSVSREKKESFPLTVTSAQKNPTAFYLCASSIGGGGNEQFFGPGTRLTVL.

This clonotype was observed many times. V gene TRBV6-2 or TRBV6-3 combines with J gene TRBJ2-7, with D possibly TRBD2 on 5 matching bases. V dropped 0 bases and J dropped 4 bases, with 10 bases sitting between them. The CDR3 has 14 amino acids. Germline V gene data show CDR1 as MNHEY and CDR2 as SVGEGT. CDR3 nucleotides: TGTGCCAGCAGTTACTCGGCCGGGGTGTACGAGCAGTACTTC. Translation: CASSYSAGVYEQYF.